The 17 T cell receptor beta chains reported below all come from one sample, sequenced in a study of OX40 agonist ivuxolimab in advanced cancers. Sequencing was performed with immunoSEQ multiplex PCR; in TCRdb, only in-frame clones are kept and a portion is missing. This sample has 95,000 to 100,000 clones, with about 80% found just once. The source material was CD4+ or CD8+ T cells sorted from blood, sampled in a trial of the OX40 agonist ivuxolimab. These TCRs come from an adult with an advanced solid tumor such as melanoma, head and neck, liver or kidney cancer.

The chain uses TRBV5-1 and TRBJ2-3; 7 bases fit TRBD2. The CDR3 is 14 amino acids. The germline V gene encodes CDR1 SGHRS and CDR2 YFSETQ. V lost 5 bases, J lost 4 bases, and 7 bases stayed unmatched. The CDR3 loop reads CASSDPSGADTQYF. The CDR3 DNA sequence: TGCGCCAGCAGTGACCCTAGCGGAGCAGATACGCAGTATTTT. Complete variable domain (other parts from reference TRBV5-1 and TRBJ2-3): KAGVTQTPRYLIKTRGQQVTLSCSPISGHRSVSWYQQTPGQGLQFLFEYFSETQRNKGNFPGRFSGRQFSNSRSEMNVSTLELGDSALYLCASSDPSGADTQYFGPGTRLTVL.

For this clone: A much larger clone lies one base from this, so it may be a read error. V usage is TRBV6-1 and J usage is TRBJ1-2; D might be TRBD1 (5 bases). V was cut by 7 bases and J by 2 bases, with 8 bases left in between. Germline V CDR1 and CDR2: MNHNS, SASEGT. The CDR3 has 12 amino acids. CDR3 amino acids: CASTPGNYGYTF. DNA for the CDR3: TGTGCCAGCACCCCAGGGAACTATGGCTACACCTTC.

This clone was recorded a few times. The V call is TRBV6-5, the J call TRBJ2-7; no definite D call. Per germline, CDR1 MNHEY and CDR2 SVGAGI. V lost 4 bases, J lost 3 bases, and 10 bases lay in between. CDR3 length: 13 residues. In DNA, the CDR3 is TGTGCCAGCAGTTCGGCCGGATACTACGAGCAGTACTTC. Residues: CASSSAGYYEQYF.

The chain uses TRBV4-2 and TRBJ2-5, with 8 bases that match TRBD2. The J segment lost 0 bases and the V segment lost 4 bases, leaving 1 base of the junction unmatched. CDR3 size: 14 residues. Germline assignment: CDR1 LGHNA and CDR2 YNFKEQ. CDR3 bases: TGTGCCAGCAGCCTACTAGCGGACCAAGAGACCCAGTACTTC. Its protein is CASSLLADQETQYF.

The V call is TRBV5-4, the J call TRBJ1-1; D is unresolved. Between the trimmed V and J ends, which lost 4 bases and 4 bases, there was a span of 11 bases. The length of the CDR3 is 13 residues. Germline V gene data show CDR1 as SGHNT and CDR2 as YYREEE (reference sequence). The CDR3 sequence: CASSNGWSTEAFF. The CDR3 DNA reads TGTGCCAGCAGCAATGGATGGAGCACTGAAGCTTTCTTT.

This clone was seen only a few times. This chain connects TRBV5-6 to TRBJ2-7; D is unclear. CDR1 is SGHDT and CDR2 is YYEEEE in the germline V gene. CDR3 length: 15 amino acids. V was shortened by 0 bases and J by 2 bases, with 12 bases between the two germline ends. CDR3 protein: CASSLGVGIPYEQYF. In DNA, the CDR3 is TGTGCCAGCAGCTTGGGGGTCGGCATACCCTACGAGCAGTACTTC.

The gene calls are TRBV7-2 and TRBJ1-2; possibly TRBD1 for D (6 bases). Trimming removed 5 bases at V and 4 bases at J, with 14 bases between. The CDR3 totals 14 residues. The germline V gene has CDR1 SGHTA and CDR2 FQGNSA. The chain's CDR3 is CASSPGVGTYGYTF. DNA of the CDR3: TGTGCCAGCAGCCCAGGGGTGGGGACCTATGGCTACACCTTC.

The rearrangement links TRBV19 to TRBJ1-1, with D possibly matching TRBD1 (5 bases). The CDR3 extends over 16 amino acids. V dropped 3 bases and J dropped 4 bases, with 18 bases sitting between them. Germline-derived CDR1 and CDR2 are LNHDA and SQIVND (reference sequence). The CDR3 here is CASSINWVGLPTEAFF. CDR3 sequence (DNA): TGTGCCAGTAGTATCAACTGGGTGGGGCTCCCCACTGAAGCTTTCTTT.

This rearrangement joins TRBV12-5 to TRBJ2-5; possibly TRBD1 or TRBD2 for D (5 bases each). Germline CDR1 is LGHNT and CDR2 is FRNRAP. This CDR3 region has 13 residues. V dropped 5 bases and J dropped 11 bases, with 18 bases sitting between them. Here the CDR3 DNA reads TGTGCTAGTGGTATCCGGGATTTAGGGGAGCAGTACTTC. Translated: CASGIRDLGEQYF.

The chain combines TRBV6-1 with TRBJ1-1, with D perhaps TRBD1 (5 bases). From germline, CDR1 is MNHNS and CDR2 SASEGT. V was pared by 7 bases and J by 7 bases, with 16 bases between. The CDR3 consists of 13 residues. The chain's CDR3 is CASTPSGTGEAFF. CDR3 bases: TGTGCCAGCACTCCCTCAGGGACTGGTGAAGCTTTCTTT.

This chain joins TRBV27 and TRBJ2-5; D is unclear. The end of the DNA fits TRBJ2-7 better, so the J call may be wrong. The CDR3 is 13 amino acids. The germline V gene has CDR1 MNHEY and CDR2 SMNVEV (reference sequence). The CDR3 DNA is TGTGCCAGCAGGATTGGGGTAACCTACGAGCAGTACTTC. Its protein product is CASRIGVTYEQYF.

CDR3 bases: TGTGCCAGCAGCTTACCAGGGGCCCCCTCCTACGAGCAGTACTTC. It yields the protein CASSLPGAPSYEQYF. The chain carries TRBV7-9 and TRBJ2-7; D perhaps matches TRBD1 (6 bases). In germline, CDR1 is SEHNR, CDR2 FQNEAQ (reference sequence). Trimming pared 2 bases from V and 0 bases from J, leaving 11 bases between. This CDR3 has 15 residues.

This clone was recorded only once. The CDR3 bases are TGTGCCAGCAGCGTAGCTCCGAGGGTTCCTAATGAAAAACTGTTTTTT. Residues: CASSVAPRVPNEKLFF. The V gene is TRBV9, the J gene TRBJ1-4; no reliable D call. Germline CDR1 SGDLS, CDR2 YYNGEE. The CDR3 totals 16 residues. Trimming left V 0 bases short and J 3 bases short, with 12 bases between.

This clone was seen only once. V gene TRBV18 combines with J gene TRBJ1-1; 7 bases are shared with TRBD1. This CDR3 has 15 amino acids. J gave up 1 base and V 4 bases, and 6 bases lay outside the gene matches. In germline, CDR1 is KGHSH, CDR2 LQKENI. CDR3 in amino acids: CASSLSDRANTEAFF. CDR3 nucleotides: TGTGCCAGCTCACTATCCGACAGGGCGAACACTGAAGCTTTCTTT.

The V gene is TRBV15, the J gene TRBJ1-1; TRBD1 matches at 12 bases. With 3 bases clipped from V and 4 bases from J, the junction kept 15 bases outside the gene matches. Per the germline V gene, CDR1 is LNHNV and CDR2 is YYDKDF (reference sequence). The CDR3 runs 19 residues. In nucleotides, the CDR3 is TGTGCCACCAGCAGTGTGTTTGGGACAGGGGGCCGCGGAGGCACTGAAGCTTTCTTT. Its protein product is CATSSVFGTGGRGGTEAFF.

The rearrangement uses TRBV7-9 and TRBJ1-4; D unresolved. The V gene lost 8 bases and the J gene lost 4 bases, with 8 bases spanning the gap. This CDR3 comprises 12 residues. The germline V gene encodes CDR1 SEHNR and CDR2 FQNEAQ (reference sequence). The CDR3 DNA reads as TGTGCCAGCTCGGCGTTTAATGAAAAACTGTTTTTT. This encodes CASSAFNEKLFF.

The CDR3, as DNA: TGTGCCAGTAGTATTAGCACTAGCCCCTACAATGAGCAGTTCTTC. Amino acids: CASSISTSPYNEQFF. The chain couples TRBV19 to TRBJ2-1; a possible D gene is TRBD2 (6 bases). Germline assignment: CDR1 LNHDA and CDR2 SQIVND (reference sequence). This CDR3 comprises 15 residues. Trimming removed 3 bases at V and 2 bases at J, with 11 bases between.